The source of this T cell receptor (beta chain) is a study of T cell responses to AZD1222 COVID-19 vaccine (dated by TCRdb to 2020 to 2023). The study in broad terms: Because spike-specific TCR depth and breadth did not differ between the two schedules, AZD1222 recipients who got a second dose at roughly 4 weeks were pooled with those who got a second dose at roughly 12 weeks. Enrollment into the trials was organized by age into subgroups of 18-55, 56-69 and 70-plus years, and those subgroups contained about 160, 30 and 59 TCR-sequenced participants, respectively. TCR sequencing covered about 230 trial participants: 200 to 210 given two doses of AZD1222 and about 26 given two doses of MenACWY control vaccine. Study-level results and caveats: In the small 56-69-year group, the increase in depth fell short of significance, most likely because of low power. Epitopes outside the regions mutated in the B.1.351 and B.1.1.7 variants were reportedly recognized by nearly half of the unique spike-specific TCRs. Participants were mostly white British, with more females than males. The authors suggested clonal diversity may have been underestimated. CD4 TCRs associated with the vaccine covered the entire spike protein, and the dominant responses were in regions 160-218 and 743-854. Because no samples from the day 14 peak response were available, repertoires could be characterized only after the peak T cell response. After two AZD1222 doses, spike-specific TCR breadth and depth were significantly higher than at day 0 and than in MenACWY recipients. Conclusions about previously exposed vaccinees are limited, since just 5 to 7 AZD1222 recipients were seropositive for SARS-CoV-2 at baseline.

The CDR3 regions of human TCRbeta chains were subjected to immunosequencing. Per the original workflow: TCRs in the repertoires were compared against a reference library of SARS-CoV-2-specific TCRs that had been generated with the MIRA antigen-specificity platform. Breadth was defined as the fraction of unique TCRs that were SARS-CoV-2-associated. Depth was defined as the fraction of total T cells that were SARS-CoV-2-associated. Using the MIRA data, every spike-specific TCR was mapped to the spike region that the TCR reacted to and assigned to either a CD4 or a CD8 class. Log10-transformed breadth and depth values were compared by one-way ANOVA with Sidak's multiple comparisons tests. TCRdb re-hosts the immuneACCESS table, in-frame sequences only. Its copies lack some clones; in the studies checked, an unresolved V gene accounts for under half of them, and the cause for the rest is not known. V and J calls and clone size follow that table, whereas D and trimming were derived from the DNA. The sample profile shows roughly 120,000 clones; around 87% of them were found once. The biggest ten clones account for 4% to 6% of the sample.

A note on this clone: This receptor's antigen is unknown. No qualities accompany the bases; no much larger clone lies one base away.

The V end gives up 7 bases and the J end 3 bases, leaving 3 bases in the junction not matched to a gene. Inclusive of the bounding cysteine and phenylalanine, the CDR3 is 13 residues long. Only the CDR3 portion is preserved as DNA: 39 bases, with reading frame beginning at the first base. CDR1 WSHSY and CDR2 SAAADI are derived from the germline V gene. The intended sense of this specimen's time point label: baseline before first vaccination. Vaccinee samples were obtained from the UK trials COV001 and COV002, which included a single-blind randomized controlled phase 2/3 trial of AZD1222 (ChAdOx1 nCoV-19) in healthy adults. For TCRbeta chain sequencing, PBMC samples were collected from trial participants at day 0 and at day 28 after the second dose.

This specimen was peripheral blood, taken on day 0 of AZD1222 vaccination. This receptor chain uses TRBV10-2 and TRBJ2-5; TRBD1 fits 9 bases in the junction. The sequence was collected from an adult in good health. CDR3 reads: CASTGTGKETQYF. The nucleotide sequence reads TGCGCCAGCACCGGGACAGGGAAAGAGACCCAGTACTTC.